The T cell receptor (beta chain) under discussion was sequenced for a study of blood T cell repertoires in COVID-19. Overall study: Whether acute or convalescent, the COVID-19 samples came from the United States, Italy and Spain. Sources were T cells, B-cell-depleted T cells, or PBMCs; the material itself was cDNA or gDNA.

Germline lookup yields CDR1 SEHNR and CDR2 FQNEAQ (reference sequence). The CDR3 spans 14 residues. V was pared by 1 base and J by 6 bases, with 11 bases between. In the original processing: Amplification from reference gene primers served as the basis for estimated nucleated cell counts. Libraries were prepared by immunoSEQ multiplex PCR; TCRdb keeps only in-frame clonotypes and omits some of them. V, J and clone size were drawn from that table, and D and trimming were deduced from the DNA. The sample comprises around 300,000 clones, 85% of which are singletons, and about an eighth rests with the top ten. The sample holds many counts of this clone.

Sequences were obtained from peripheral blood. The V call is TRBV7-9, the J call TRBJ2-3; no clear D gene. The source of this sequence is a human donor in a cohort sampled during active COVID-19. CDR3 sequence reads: CASSLGQRKDTQYF. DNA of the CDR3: TGTGCCAGCAGCTTAGGGCAGCGAAAGGATACGCAGTATTTT.